This TCR beta chain emerged from a study of blood T cell repertoires in COVID-19. Germline-derived CDR1 and CDR2 are SEHNR and FQNEAQ (reference sequence). The J segment lost 2 bases and the V segment lost 5 bases, leaving 8 bases of the junction unmatched. This CDR3 region has 16 residues. Participants reported their clinical history, and cohort assignment relied on those reports. In the source study's methods: How many nucleated cells were present was estimated from reference gene primer amplification. The protocol was immunoSEQ multiplex PCR, while the TCRdb copy is restricted to in-frame clones and leaves out a portion. Clonal size and the V and J genes are those of that table, whereas D and trimming came from the DNA. The sample lists 350,000 to 550,000 clones, 75% to 90% occurring once.

The receptor was isolated from a man aged 25-40 years who had recovered from COVID-19. The sequenced material came from PBMCs or T cells enriched from blood (not recorded which). The V call is TRBV7-9, the J call TRBJ2-3, with 9 bases matching TRBD2. CDR3 sequence reads: CASSRTGTSPTDTQYF. The CDR3 coding sequence is TGTGCCAGCAGCCGGACGGGGACTAGCCCCACAGATACGCAGTATTTT.